The clone carrying this T cell receptor beta chain was counted once. Its matching antigen is unknown. These data originate in a study of CD8+ T cells in alopecia areata. Study overall: Tofacitinib exposure lasted 6 to 18 months, followed by 6 months off drug.

Extracted RNA was reverse transcribed into cDNA, the sequencing template. Clones were sequenced by immunoSEQ multiplex PCR, and TCRdb holds only the in-frame ones, with some missing. The sample shows some 56,000 clones, about 96% of them seen only once. Points from the study as a whole: Scalp data also include sequences from resident alphabeta T cells of normal skin. Higher clonality was seen in lesional scalp than in normal scalp, especially in alopecia totalis/universalis.

Sequences were derived from CD8+ T cells sorted from blood, sampled at week 0. The sequence derives from a human donor with alopecia areata.

CDR3 amino acids: CASSFWGRPYEQYF. CDR3 bases: TGTGCCAGCAGTTTTTGGGGGCGCCCCTACGAGCAGTACTTC. J is TRBJ2-7 and V is TRBV27; tentative D call: TRBD1 (6 bases). This CDR3 is built from 14 residues. V was trimmed by 3 bases and J by 2 bases, leaving 11 bases between them. The germline gives CDR1 MNHEY, CDR2 SMNVEV (reference sequence).